This T cell receptor beta chain is drawn from a study of T cell changes during pregnancy in multiple sclerosis. V was pared by 5 bases and J by 1 base, with 9 bases of the junction left unmatched. The CDR3 has 18 amino acids. CDR1 LNHDA and CDR2 SQIVND come from the germline V gene (reference sequence). Clones were sequenced by immunoSEQ multiplex PCR, and TCRdb holds only the in-frame ones, with some missing. The sample lists some 30,000 clones, about nine tenths occurring once. This TCR was recovered from a female donor with multiple sclerosis, enrolled in a pregnancy study. The sample in question was CD8+ T cells from peripheral blood mononuclear cells, obtained in the second trimester of pregnancy. V is TRBV19 and J is TRBJ2-2, with 11 bases identical to TRBD2. This chain's CDR3 is CASSPALAGGLNTGELFF. In nucleotides, the CDR3 is TGTGCCAGTAGTCCGGCCTTAGCGGGGGGGTTGAACACCGGGGAGCTGTTTTTT. Drawing the rest from reference TRBV19 and TRBJ2-2, the complete variable domain is DGGITQSPKYLFRKEGQNVTLSCEQNLNHDAMYWYRQDPGQGLRLIYYSQIVNDFQKGDIAEGYSVSREKKESFPLTVTSAQKNPTAFYLCASSPALAGGLNTGELFFGEGSRLTVL.